The source of this TCR beta chain is a study of cytomegalovirus exposure and HLA in healthy donors. General study points: In vitro assays verified that a few CMV-associated chains recognized CMV antigens specifically.

A multiplex PCR was run with 60 Vbeta primers and 13 Jbeta primers. The protocol was immunoSEQ multiplex PCR, while the TCRdb copy is restricted to in-frame clones and leaves out a portion. The table lists 140,000 or so clones, about 75% of them singletons. The donors comprised healthy bone marrow donors. Remarks on this clone: What it binds is not known.

V gave up 0 bases and J gave up 7 bases; unmatched junction bases: 5. Looked up from germline, CDR1 is SNHLY and CDR2 is FYNNEI. The CDR3 has 15 residues. The V gene is TRBV2, the J gene TRBJ2-1; 8 positions match TRBD2. This TCR came from a woman aged 30 to 39 in good health and CMV-seronegative. Specimen: PBMCs. The chain's CDR3 is CASSEAGRVGNEQFF. For the CDR3, the DNA is TGTGCCAGCAGTGAAGCCGGGAGGGTTGGGAATGAGCAGTTCTTC.